This T cell receptor (beta chain) appears in the sequencing data of a study of T-cell reconstitution after alpha-beta-depleted transplantation in children. This clonotype has ten or more counts. The CDR3 length is 14 residues. Trimming removed 2 bases at V and 7 bases at J, with 12 bases between. Germline V gives CDR1 MNHEY, CDR2 SMNVEV (reference sequence). A library of TCRbeta sequences, prepared with unique molecular identifiers, was generated. Each CDR3 protein is one row after TCRdb ran MiXCR on the PCR reads. The data show about 190,000 distinct CDR3 sequences, with around 6.8% seen just once and 3% to 3.5% held by the top ten.

The TCR originated in a human donor who donated a stem cell graft to a child with Wiskott-Aldrich syndrome. Here the sequenced sample was PBMCs from the stem cell graft donor, taken from the stem cell graft. The chain recombines TRBV27 with TRBJ1-5; TRBD1 might be the D (5 bases). The CDR3 DNA sequence: TGTGCCAGCAGTTTAAAAGGGGCAGGACAGCCCCAGCATTTT. It translates to CASSLKGAGQPQHF.